This TCR beta chain was captured in a study of blood T cell repertoires in COVID-19. Trimming cost V 1 base and J 5 bases, with 15 bases left between them. The CDR3 sequence is 15 residues long. Germline CDR1 and CDR2: SGHNT and YYREEE (reference sequence). Libraries were prepared by immunoSEQ multiplex PCR; TCRdb keeps only in-frame clonotypes and omits some of them. Here the sample spans under 200,000 clones, around 80% being singletons. The origin of this receptor is a woman between 45 and 65 years old who had recovered from COVID-19. The V gene is TRBV5-4, the J gene TRBJ2-5, with unresolved D. The sequenced sample was PBMCs or T cells enriched from blood (not recorded which). The DNA of the CDR3 is TGTGCCAGCAGCTTGTCAGGCACACCCTGGGAGACCCAGTACTTC. Amino acids: CASSLSGTPWETQYF.